This TCR beta chain derives from a study of Ad26.COV2.S vaccination and SARS-CoV-2 variants (dated by TCRdb to 2020 to 2022). For context, the study as a whole: The specificity and breadth of SARS-CoV-2-reactive T cell receptors after Ad26.COV2.S vaccination were assessed by TCRbeta repertoire sequencing. The TCR-sequenced set comprised about 32 samples: around 20 Ad26.COV2.S vaccine recipients, 5 placebo recipients and 8 SARS-CoV-2 convalescent individuals. What the work shows at the level of the full study, not this receptor alone: The authors noted that total T cell responses may have been underestimated by the TCR breadth and depth analyses. Non-spike TCR breadth was comparable between vaccine and placebo recipients, consistent with the vaccine containing only spike. After vaccination, spike-specific CD8+ and CD4+ T cell responses were reported to show substantial breadth. Higher spike-specific TCR breadth was observed in Ad26.COV2.S recipients than in placebo recipients (P = 0.0014).

Explained via the paper, the time point label denotes: individuals recovered from natural SARS-CoV-2 infection. TCRbeta CDR3 regions were sequenced with the immunoSEQ Assay. After extraction, genomic DNA underwent amplification by bias-controlled multiplex PCR, followed by high-throughput sequencing. As for the original processing: To quantify the absolute abundance of every unique TCRbeta CDR3 region, sequences were collapsed and filtered. T cell fraction was estimated by normalizing TCRbeta template counts to usable DNA, which was measured by amplifying reference genes present in all nucleated cells. Repertoire TCRs were annotated as SARS-CoV-2-specific when V gene, CDR3 amino acid sequence and J gene were exactly matched to a known reactive TCR set. The reference SARS-CoV-2 TCR set was derived from MIRA and filtered for enrichment in COVID-19-positive ImmuneCODE repertoires, a step that removed public or cross-reactive TCRs. Based on the MIRA antigens, annotated TCRs were further analysed at the level of specific ORF or position within ORF. Depth was the summed frequency of annotated unique rearrangements, while breadth was defined as annotated unique rearrangements over total unique productive rearrangements. Two-sided Wilcoxon rank-sum tests were used to compare TCR breadth between groups. Imported from immuneACCESS, the table was reduced by TCRdb to in-frame sequences with V and J called. These copies leave out some clones; in studies compared against another copy, an unresolved V gene accounts for under half, and the cause of the remainder is not known. That table is the source of V, J and clone size, and D and trimming were worked out from the DNA. This sample is represented by about 98,000 clones; around 82% of them were singletons. The ten largest clones represent 17% of the sample.

Including the terminal cysteine and phenylalanine, the CDR3 comprises 15 residues. Left in the record is the CDR3 DNA by itself, 45 bases read in frame from the first base. Trimming removed 1 base from V and 4 bases from J; the gene matches leave 5 bases unexplained. Taken from the germline V gene (reference sequence), the CDR1 and CDR2 loops are SEHNR and FQNEAQ. Turning to this clone: The clone's antigen remains unknown. No much larger clone is present one base from it, and per-base qualities are unavailable.

The specimen comprised peripheral blood, sampled after recovery from COVID-19. The receptor's source is a human donor who had recovered from COVID-19. This chain is built from TRBV7-9 and TRBJ2-7; the central 9 bases match TRBD2. The nucleotides read TGTGCCAGCAGCTTAGAGCGGGGGGCCCGATACGAGCAGTACTTC. This yields the protein CASSLERGARYEQYF.